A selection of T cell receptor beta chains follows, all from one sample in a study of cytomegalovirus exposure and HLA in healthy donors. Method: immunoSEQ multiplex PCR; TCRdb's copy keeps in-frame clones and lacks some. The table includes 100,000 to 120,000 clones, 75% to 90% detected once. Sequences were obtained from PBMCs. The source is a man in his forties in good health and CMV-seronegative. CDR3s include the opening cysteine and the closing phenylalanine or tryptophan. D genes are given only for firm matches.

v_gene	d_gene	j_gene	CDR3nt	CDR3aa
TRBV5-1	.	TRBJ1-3	TGCGCCAGCAGCTTAGGTCAGGGTGGAAACACCATATATTTT	CASSLGQGGNTIYF
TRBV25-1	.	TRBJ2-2	TGTGCCAGCCGAGACAGGTCGAACACCGGGGAGCTGTTTTTT	CASRDRSNTGELFF
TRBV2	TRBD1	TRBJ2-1	TGTGCCAGCAGAGGACAGGGGAACGTTAGGCATGAGCAGTTCTTC	CASRGQGNVRHEQFF
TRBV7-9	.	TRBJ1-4	TGTGCCAGCAGCCCGGGACAAGTCACCGGAAGGGAAAAACTGTTTTTT	CASSPGQVTGREKLFF
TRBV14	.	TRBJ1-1	TGTGCCAGCAGCCAAGATGCCGTCACAAGGGGGTCTTTCTTT	CASSQDAVTRGSFF
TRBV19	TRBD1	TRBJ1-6	TGTGCCAGCACGGGACAGGCACTTAATAATTCACCCCTCCACTTT	CASTGQALNNSPLHF
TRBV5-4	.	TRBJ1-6	TGTGCCACGGGCCTGGGGCAGAACAATTCACCCCTCCACTTT	CATGLGQNNSPLHF
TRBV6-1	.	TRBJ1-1	TGTGCCAGCAGTGAATACGCCCACACGAACACTGAAGCTTTCTTT	CASSEYAHTNTEAFF
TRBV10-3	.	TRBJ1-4	TGTGCCATCAGTGAGATGAGGGTTTCTAATGAAAAACTGTTTTTT	CAISEMRVSNEKLFF
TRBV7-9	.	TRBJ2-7	TGTTCCAGCAGCTTAACCTCGGGCGAGCAGTACTTC	CSSSLTSGEQYF
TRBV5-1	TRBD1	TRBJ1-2	TGCGCCAGCAGCTTGGATCCGTCGGGACAGGGGGATGGCTACACCTTC	CASSLDPSGQGDGYTF
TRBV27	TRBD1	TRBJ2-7	TGTGCCAGCAGTTTTGTTGGACAGGGGTTAGGCGAGCAGTACTTC	CASSFVGQGLGEQYF
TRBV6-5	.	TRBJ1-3	TGTGCCAGCAGTGCCCAGACTATCTCTGGAAACACCATATATTTT	CASSAQTISGNTIYF
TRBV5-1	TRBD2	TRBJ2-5	TGCGCCAGCAGCTTGGCCAGCGGGAAGACCCAGTACTTC	CASSLASGKTQYF
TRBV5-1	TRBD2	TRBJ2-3	TGCGCCAGCAGCTTAGCGGGGTGGACAGATACGCAGTATTTT	CASSLAGWTDTQYF